In this sample, the clone carrying this TCR beta chain turned up a few times. This sample is part of a study of shared clonotypes between healthy human individuals. When replicate PCRs were run on unsorted PBMC, they used roughly 280 ng DNA, about 30,000 T cell genomes. Method: immunoSEQ multiplex PCR; TCRdb's copy keeps in-frame clones and lacks some. The data contain around 530,000 clones, 70% to 80% of them singletons. The specimen was PBMCs. This TCR derives from a woman aged 40 to 50 in good health. Some clones in this sample may be carry-over from other donors' samples.

The CDR3 reads CASSVRDRATEAFF. CDR3 sequence (DNA): TGTGCCAGCAGCGTCCGGGACAGGGCCACTGAAGCTTTCTTT. The chain combines TRBV9 with TRBJ1-1; 9 nucleotides line up with TRBD1. The CDR3 length is 14 residues. V shed 2 bases, J shed 4 bases, and the junction held 3 bases outside the gene matches. Looked up from germline, CDR1 is SGDLS and CDR2 is YYNGEE.